The text below deals with one T cell receptor beta chain. Its antigen is as yet unknown. The junction had 8 bases not matched to a gene; V was cut back by 5 bases and J by 6 bases. Germline CDR1 is MDHEN and CDR2 is SYDVKM. There are 14 residues in the CDR3. Assay used: immunoSEQ multiplex PCR; TCRdb lists only in-frame clones, some missing. This table has tens of thousands of clones, approximately 82% appearing once. These data come from a study of Ad26.COV2.S vaccination and SARS-CoV-2 variants. Study findings and constraints: There was reportedly substantial breadth in spike-specific CD8+ and CD4+ T cell responses after vaccination.

Here the sequenced sample was peripheral blood, taken after recovery from COVID-19. The V and J genes are TRBV28 and TRBJ1-2, with 8 bases aligning to TRBD1. The sequence was obtained from a human donor who had recovered from COVID-19. The CDR3 DNA follows: TGTGCCAGCAGTGAAAGCAGGGGGCAGAATGGCTACACCTTC. This codes for CASSESRGQNGYTF.